Described below is a single T cell receptor (beta chain) sequence and its context. In its sample, this clonotype was seen many times. Its recognized antigen is unknown. No qualities accompany the bases; no much larger clone lies one base away. The time point label, read with the paper, signifies: pre-sensitization, week 0. The sample's treatment or condition label, in plain terms: therapeutic diphenylcyclopropenone sensitization with weekly scalp DPC. Blood at each patch-test visit was drawn before the patch test was applied. To be eligible, patients had to be aged 18 to 70, diagnosed with alopecia and judged suitable for DPC therapy, while pregnant patients were excluded. Unfractionated whole blood was collected in Tempus Blood RNA tubes, and total RNA was extracted from that blood. Unmatched junction bases come to 4, with V trimmed by 4 bases and J by 1 base. From a lookup of the germline V gene, CDR1 and CDR2 are MGHRA and YSYEKL. Taken from cysteine to phenylalanine, the CDR3 has 14 residues. CDR3 DNA is the only sequence kept; it has 42 bases, read in frame from the first base.

This sample was included in a study of human T cells and chemical hapten exposure (dated by TCRdb to the early 2020s). For context, the study as a whole: For sensitization, 2% DPC in acetone was applied to a 2 cm by 2 cm area of upper inner arm skin. In alopecia patients, the study followed how the peripheral blood TCR repertoire changed in vivo over primary and secondary sensitization to diphenylcyclopropenone (DPC), a hapten. The patient cohort, mostly female, included alopecia areata with under or over 50% scalp involvement, alopecia totalis and alopecia universalis. Weekly therapeutic DPC doses were additionally applied to the scalp of patients throughout the approximately 25-week study period. Libraries were combined into a pool for sequencing, and differences in TCR yield between samples came mainly from small differences in library volumes within the pool. For TCR sequencing, blood came from twenty-nine alopecia patients at anywhere from one to four time points (pre-sensitization, 2, 6 and 24 weeks). Patient blood was sampled pre-sensitization (week 0) and at 2, 6 and about 24 weeks after DPC sensitization. Patch tests used Finn chambers with 0.01% DPC on the upper back, scored after 6 days by International Contact Dermatitis Research Group standards. The full study reports these points: No change with DPC sensitization was found in the number of TCRs above 1 in 1000 frequency, and no evidence of global repertoire structure alterations was found. The number of PT1 expanded TCRs positively correlated with patch test score, significant at thresholds 8, 16 and 32 but not 4. Repeated subsampling changed both the strength of the expansion versus patch-test correlation and the threshold at which that correlation became significant. All patients had alopecia, a presumed autoimmune disease, so their immune response might differ from that of healthy individuals. Significantly more large CDR3 similarity clusters were formed by expanded TCRs than by pre-sensitization or healthy control sets, consistent with antigen-driven responses.

The library came from RACE. For sequencing, a NextSeq 500 was employed. During library preparation, unique molecular identifiers were attached to individual cDNA molecules so that TCRs could be counted quantitatively and reproducibly. Both TCR alpha and TCR beta chains were sequenced from each blood RNA sample. As for the authors' bioinformatics: The median number of TCRs per sample was over 95,000, ranging from about 23,224 to 750,000. The Decombinator software suite was used to annotate V, J and CDR3 in the TCR reads. For the PS versus PT1 abundance plots, all samples were subsampled to the same number of TCRs (28,000). TCRs were defined as expanded if absent before sensitization and observed at least eight times at the 2-week time point. TCRdb took the public reads, trimmed them with fastp at Q25, ran MiXCR for clone calling and kept in-frame beta chains. Under each unique CDR3 protein, matching rows form one entry showing the most common genes and DNA. TCRdb, not the authors, supplied the V and J calls. The sample yields some 250,000 distinct CDR3 sequences; around 7.7% were counted once. 1.2% of the sample is in the top ten clones.

The starting material was whole blood, obtained in connection with sensitization to the hapten diphenylcyclopropenone (DPC). The TCR was taken from a man aged 18 to 35 with alopecia areata. Some clones in this sample may be carry-over from other donors' samples. Rearrangement joined TRBV4-1 to TRBJ2-7, with 7 bases aligning to TRBD1. The nucleotide sequence reads TGCGCCAGCAGCCTCGGACAGGTATCCTACGAGCAGTACTTC. Its coded protein is CASSLGQVSYEQYF.